This paragraph reports one T cell receptor (beta chain). As yet, its antigen is unknown. This record comes from a study of identical twins. The study's findings and limits: Out-of-frame alpha sequences common to twins were enriched for low generation probability. Invariant MAIT and iNKT cells could partly confound zero-insertion analyses.

From the 5' RACE reads, TCRdb called clonotypes with MiXCR, one entry per CDR3 protein. The table lists around 1.7 million distinct CDR3 sequences, around 33% of them singletons. V gave up 6 bases and J gave up 5 bases, with 13 bases separating them. The CDR3 has 14 residues. The sequenced material came from cord blood. The receptor comes from a newborn girl in good health. The V gene is TRBV12-3 or TRBV12-4, the J gene TRBJ1-4, with D perhaps matching TRBD1 (5 bases). The CDR3 protein is CASSRRVGNEKLFF. DNA of the CDR3: TGTGCCAGCAGCCGCAGGGTGGGGAATGAAAAACTGTTTTTT.